These T cell receptor beta chains were read from a single sample in a study of T cells in Graves' hyperthyroidism and ophthalmopathy. TCRdb reprocessed the multiplex PCR reads via MiXCR and lists one record per CDR3 protein. This table has fewer than 900,000 distinct CDR3 sequences, 15% to 20% appearing once. The specimen was blood. The receptor set was obtained from a woman aged 50 to 60 with Graves' hyperthyroidism that later progressed to Graves' ophthalmopathy. Each CDR3 is given with its conserved first and last residue.

V | CDR3
TRBV6-5 | CASSYSGRTIVETQYF
TRBV30 | CAWTRPGQGFSYEQYF
TRBV12-3/TRBV12-4 | CASSAYRGQETQYF
TRBV5-6 | CASGWRNEQFF
TRBV7-8 | CASSLSSVSGGTIYF
TRBV6-1 | CASSKEYRDETQYF
TRBV20-1 | CSAKTVTTNEKLFF
TRBV4-2 | CASSQEVRAGGYEKLFF
TRBV20-1 | CSARTDYGYTF
TRBV3-1 | CASSQESTKNTYEQYF
TRBV6-2/TRBV6-3 | CASASDREDTEAFF
TRBV6-1 | CASSEDRVSGNTIYF
TRBV6-1 | CASRPVVTGELFF
TRBV5-1 | CASKDSPQETQYF
TRBV3-1 | CASSQTRVEQFF
TRBV5-8 | CASSFDREDNQPQHF
TRBV2 | CASSASGGTFFQETQYF
TRBV2 | CASRGQPNTEAFF
TRBV5-8 | CASSTGTLGIEQPQHF
TRBV3-2 | CASSQDAFRTGYNEQFF
TRBV29-1 | CSDLPVGESGYTF
TRBV30 | CAWSTGARRAQYF
TRBV3-1 | CASSQESPKVAYNEQFF
TRBV18 | CASSAGTGRTEAFF
TRBV5-6 | CASSKDRLIYGYTF
TRBV7-9 | CASSLVRLADPYEQYF
TRBV6-2/TRBV6-3 | CASRDMHGSSGANVLTF
TRBV18 | CASSPSDPSNQPQHF
TRBV20-1 | CSARDPGWNTEAFF
TRBV9 | CASSQTSTGANVLTF
TRBV15 | CATSRGLAYNEQFF
TRBV6-2/TRBV6-3 | CASLGVTNEKLFF
TRBV7-2 | CASSPWTGNYEQYF
TRBV2 | CASSVGLGDSYGETQYF
TRBV10-3 | CASSEAQGATNEKLFF
TRBV11-2 | CASSLFLGTSAYNEQFF
TRBV20-1 | CSAQTGTSGGKGVYEQYF
TRBV20-1 | CSASHGDQPQHF
TRBV7-3 | CASSLAGGAQNEQFF